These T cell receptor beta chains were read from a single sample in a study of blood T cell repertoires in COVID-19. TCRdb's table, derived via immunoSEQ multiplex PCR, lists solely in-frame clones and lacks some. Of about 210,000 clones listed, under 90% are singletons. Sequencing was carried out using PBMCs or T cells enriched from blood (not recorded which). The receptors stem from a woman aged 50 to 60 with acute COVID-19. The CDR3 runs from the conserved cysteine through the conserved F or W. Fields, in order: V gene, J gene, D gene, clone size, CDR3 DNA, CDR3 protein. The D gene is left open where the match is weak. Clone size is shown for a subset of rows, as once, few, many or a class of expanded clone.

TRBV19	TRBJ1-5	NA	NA	TGTGCCAGTAGTATAGGTCAGGGGAGGGTTCAGCCCCAGCATTTT	CASSIGQGRVQPQHF
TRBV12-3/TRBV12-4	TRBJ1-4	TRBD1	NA	TGTGCCAGCAGTTTTAACAGGGGGGGACTGTTTTTT	CASSFNRGGLFF
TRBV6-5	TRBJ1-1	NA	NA	TGTGCCAGCAGTTACTCGGCCTTTGCTGAAGCTTTCTTT	CASSYSAFAEAFF
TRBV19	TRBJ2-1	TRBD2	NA	TGTGCCAGTAGTGTTGAACTAGCGGGATCCAATGAGCAGTTCTTC	CASSVELAGSNEQFF
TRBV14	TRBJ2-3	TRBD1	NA	TGTGCCAGCAGCCAAACCGGGACAGGGTCCAGCACAGATACGCAGTATTTT	CASSQTGTGSSTDTQYF
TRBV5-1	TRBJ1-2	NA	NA	TGCGCCAGCAGCATCGAGACAGTCAACTATGGCTACACCTTC	CASSIETVNYGYTF
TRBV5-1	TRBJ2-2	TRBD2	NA	TGCGCCAGCAGCTGGGGGATAGCGGGAGGCGGCACCGGGGAGCTGTTTTTT	CASSWGIAGGGTGELFF
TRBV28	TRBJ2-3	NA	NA	TGTGCCAGCACCGGGTCAAACTACGGCACAGATACGCAGTATTTT	CASTGSNYGTDTQYF
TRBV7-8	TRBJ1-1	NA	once	TGTGCCAGCAGCCAAGTGCGACGGGAGACTGAAGCTTTCTTT	CASSQVRRETEAFF
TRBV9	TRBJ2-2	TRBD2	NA	TGTGCCAGCGGCGCGGGAGAGTCTAACGGGGAGCTGTTTTTT	CASGAGESNGELFF
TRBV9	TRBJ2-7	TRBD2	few	TGTGCCAGCAGCTCCGGACTAGAGCCCCTCTACGAGCAGTACTTC	CASSSGLEPLYEQYF
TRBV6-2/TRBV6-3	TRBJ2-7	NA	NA	NA	CASSSETFGTGNF
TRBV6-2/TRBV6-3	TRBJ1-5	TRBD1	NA	TGTGCCAGCAGTGCCAACAGGGGGCCCTTTATGCAGCCCCAGCATTTT	CASSANRGPFMQPQHF
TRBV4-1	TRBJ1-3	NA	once	TGCGCCAGCAGCCACCAGGGCTCTGGAAACACCATATATTTT	CASSHQGSGNTIYF
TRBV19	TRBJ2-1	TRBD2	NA	TGTGCCAGTAGTGGGAGGGTTCAGAGCTCCTACAATGAGCAGTTCTTC	CASSGRVQSSYNEQFF
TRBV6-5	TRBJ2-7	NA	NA	TGTGCCAGCAGCCGAGACATCATAGGCTACGAGCAGTACTTC	CASSRDIIGYEQYF
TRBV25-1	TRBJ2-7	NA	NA	TGTGCCAGCAGTGACCAGGGCTACGAGCAGTACTTC	CASSDQGYEQYF
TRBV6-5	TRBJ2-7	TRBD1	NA	TGTGCCAGCCACCGGGACAGGGTCTTTTACGAGCAGTACTTC	CASHRDRVFYEQYF
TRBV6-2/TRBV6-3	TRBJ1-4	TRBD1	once	TGTGCCAGCAGTTACTCCGGACAGGGTGGTGAAAAACTGTTTTTT	CASSYSGQGGEKLFF
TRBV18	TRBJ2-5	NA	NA	TGTGCCAGCTCACAGGGACACGGGGAGACCCAGTACTTC	CASSQGHGETQYF
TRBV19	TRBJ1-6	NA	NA	TGTGCCACGAACGGGGGGGGTTCCTATAATTCACCCCTCCACTTT	CATNGGGSYNSPLHF
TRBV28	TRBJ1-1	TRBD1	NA	TGTGCCAGCAGGGTTGGGACAGGGCCTGAAGCTTTCTTT	CASRVGTGPEAFF
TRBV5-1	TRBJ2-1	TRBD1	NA	TGCGCCAGCAGCTTGGTGGTTGGGACAGGGCGGATCAATGAGCAGTTCTTC	CASSLVVGTGRINEQFF
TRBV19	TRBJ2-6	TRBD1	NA	TGTGCCAGTAGTATGGGACAGGGGGCTTATGGGGCCAACGTCCTGACTTTC	CASSMGQGAYGANVLTF
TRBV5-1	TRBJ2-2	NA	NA	TGCGCCAGCAGCCTATTACCCGGACAGTCGAACACCGGGGAGCTGTTTTTT	CASSLLPGQSNTGELFF
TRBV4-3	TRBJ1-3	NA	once	TGCGCCAGCAGCTACACTTCAGGGGTCTCTGGAAACACCATATATTTT	CASSYTSGVSGNTIYF
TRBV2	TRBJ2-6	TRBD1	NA	TGTGCCAGCACTAGGGACAGGGCAACGCTCTCTGGGGCCAACGTCCTGACTTTC	CASTRDRATLSGANVLTF
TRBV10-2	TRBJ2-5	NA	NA	TGCGCCAGCAGTGACCCATTCACAGGGGGGGGGCGAGAGACCCAGTACTTC	CASSDPFTGGGRETQYF
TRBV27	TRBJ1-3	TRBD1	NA	TGTGCCAGCAGCTTGACAGGGGTTGCTGGAAACACCATATATTTT	CASSLTGVAGNTIYF
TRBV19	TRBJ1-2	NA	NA	TGTGCCAGTAGGGGCGGGCTCTATGGCTACACCTTC	CASRGGLYGYTF
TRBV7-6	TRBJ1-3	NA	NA	TGTGCCAGCAGCTCCGGGCCTAGCGGAAACACCATATATTTT	CASSSGPSGNTIYF
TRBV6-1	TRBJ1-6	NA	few	TGTGCCAGCAGTGAAGTTGCAGGGTTTTCACCCCTCCACTTT	CASSEVAGFSPLHF
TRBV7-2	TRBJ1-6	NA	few	TGTGCCAGCAGCTTTAATTATAATTCACCCCTCCACTTT	CASSFNYNSPLHF
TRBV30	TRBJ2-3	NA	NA	TGTGCCTGGAGTGTACTCGGAGATACGCAGTATTTT	CAWSVLGDTQYF
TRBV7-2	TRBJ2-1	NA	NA	TGTGCCAGCAGCTACGGACACTATGAGCAGTTCTTC	CASSYGHYEQFF
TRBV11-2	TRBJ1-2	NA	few	TGTGCCAGCAGCCCCTCGGGGGGCTCCTATGGCTACACCTTC	CASSPSGGSYGYTF
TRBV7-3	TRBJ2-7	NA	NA	TGTGCCAGCAGCTTCGGCGGGACGGGTTACGAGCAGTACTTC	CASSFGGTGYEQYF
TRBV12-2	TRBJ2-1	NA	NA	TGTGCAAGTCGCTTAGGGGGACTAGCGGGGGCCCACTCCTACAATGAGCAGTTCTTC	CASRLGGLAGAHSYNEQFF
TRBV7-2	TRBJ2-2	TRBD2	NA	TGTGCCAGCAGCTTCGCGGGGGGAACCGGGGAGCTGTTTTTT	CASSFAGGTGELFF